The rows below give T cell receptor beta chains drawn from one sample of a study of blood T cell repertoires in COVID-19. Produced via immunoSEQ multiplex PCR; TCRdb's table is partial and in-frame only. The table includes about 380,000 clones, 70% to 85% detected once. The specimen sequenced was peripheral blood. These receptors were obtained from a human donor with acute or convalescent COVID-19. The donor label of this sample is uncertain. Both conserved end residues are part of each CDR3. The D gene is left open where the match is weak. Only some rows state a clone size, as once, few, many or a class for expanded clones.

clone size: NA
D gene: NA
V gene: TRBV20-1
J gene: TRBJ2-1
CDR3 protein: CSLGFLNEQFF
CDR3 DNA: TGCAGCCTGGGCTTTTTAAATGAGCAGTTCTTC

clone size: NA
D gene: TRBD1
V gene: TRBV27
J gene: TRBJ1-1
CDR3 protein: CASSSAGTGGNTEAFF
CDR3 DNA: TGTGCCAGCAGTTCCGCCGGGACAGGGGGGAACACTGAAGCTTTCTTT

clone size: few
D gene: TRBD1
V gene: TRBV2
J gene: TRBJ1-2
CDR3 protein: CARGRQGEVGYGYTF
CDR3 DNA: TGTGCCAGAGGCAGACAGGGGGAGGTTGGCTATGGCTACACCTTC

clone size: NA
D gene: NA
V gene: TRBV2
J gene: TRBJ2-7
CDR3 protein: CASNRGYEQYF
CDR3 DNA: TGTGCCAGCAATCGGGGATACGAGCAGTACTTC

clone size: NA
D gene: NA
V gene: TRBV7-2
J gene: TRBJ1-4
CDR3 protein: CASSLGSSEKLFF
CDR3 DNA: TGTGCCAGCAGCTTAGGTTCTAGTGAAAAACTGTTTTTT

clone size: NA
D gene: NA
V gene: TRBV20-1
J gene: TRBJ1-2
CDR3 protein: CSASRSYGYTF
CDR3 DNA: TGCAGTGCTAGTCGTAGCTATGGCTACACCTTC

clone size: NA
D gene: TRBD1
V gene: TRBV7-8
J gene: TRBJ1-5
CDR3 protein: CASSPDRVQPQHF
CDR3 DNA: TGTGCCAGCAGCCCCGACAGGGTGCAGCCCCAGCATTTT

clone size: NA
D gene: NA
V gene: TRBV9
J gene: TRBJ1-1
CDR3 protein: CASSAGVVPGEAFF
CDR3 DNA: TGTGCCAGCAGCGCCGGGGTAGTGCCGGGTGAAGCTTTCTTT

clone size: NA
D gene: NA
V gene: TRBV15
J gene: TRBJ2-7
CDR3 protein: CATSRTAGTRDEQYF
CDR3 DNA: TGTGCCACCAGCAGAACCGCAGGGACTCGAGACGAGCAGTACTTC

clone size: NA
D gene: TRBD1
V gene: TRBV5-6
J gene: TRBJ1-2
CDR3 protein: CASSPRTGVYGYTF
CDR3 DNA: TGTGCCAGCAGTCCGAGGACAGGGGTCTATGGCTACACCTTC

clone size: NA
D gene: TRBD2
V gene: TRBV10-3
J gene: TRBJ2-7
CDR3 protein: CAISESTSGLSYEQYF
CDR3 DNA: TGTGCCATCAGTGAATCGACTAGCGGGCTCTCCTACGAGCAGTACTTC

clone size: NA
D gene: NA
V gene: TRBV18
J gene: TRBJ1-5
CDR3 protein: CASSPSSRGNQPQHF
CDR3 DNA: TGTGCCAGCTCACCAAGTTCCAGGGGCAATCAGCCCCAGCATTTT

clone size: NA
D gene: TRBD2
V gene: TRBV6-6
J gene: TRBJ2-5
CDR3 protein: CASTGTSGYQETQYF
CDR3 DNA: TGTGCCAGCACGGGGACTAGCGGTTACCAAGAGACCCAGTACTTC

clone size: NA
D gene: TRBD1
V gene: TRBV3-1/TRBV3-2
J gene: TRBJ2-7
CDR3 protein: CASSQMRTGYEQYF
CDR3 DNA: TGTGCCAGCAGCCAGATGAGGACAGGCTACGAGCAGTACTTC

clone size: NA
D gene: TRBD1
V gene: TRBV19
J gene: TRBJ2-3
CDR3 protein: CASRSSLGQSHSDTQYF
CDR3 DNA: TGTGCCAGTAGGTCTTCTTTGGGACAGAGCCACTCAGATACGCAGTATTTT

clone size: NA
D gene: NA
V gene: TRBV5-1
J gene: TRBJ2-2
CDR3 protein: CASSRTVNTGELFF
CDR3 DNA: TGCGCCAGCAGCAGGACAGTAAACACCGGGGAGCTGTTTTTT

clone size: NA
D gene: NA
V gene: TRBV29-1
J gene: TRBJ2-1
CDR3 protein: CSVVITANEQFF
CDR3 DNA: TGCAGCGTTGTCATTACAGCCAATGAGCAGTTCTTC

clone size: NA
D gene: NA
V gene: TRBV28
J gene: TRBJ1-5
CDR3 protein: CASRRQGTQPQHF
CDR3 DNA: TGTGCCAGCAGACGGCAGGGGACTCAGCCCCAGCATTTT

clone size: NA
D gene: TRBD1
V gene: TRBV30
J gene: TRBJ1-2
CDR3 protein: CAWTPIQGRHGYTF
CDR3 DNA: TGTGCCTGGACCCCCATACAGGGGAGGCATGGCTACACCTTC

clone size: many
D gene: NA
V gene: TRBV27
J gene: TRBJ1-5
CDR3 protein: CASSFNFNQPQHF
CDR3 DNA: TGTGCCAGCAGCTTCAACTTCAATCAGCCCCAGCATTTT

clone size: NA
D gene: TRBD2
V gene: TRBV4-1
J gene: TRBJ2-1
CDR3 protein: CASSQDTSGSSYEQFF
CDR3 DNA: TGCGCCAGCAGCCAAGATACTAGCGGGAGTTCATATGAGCAGTTCTTC

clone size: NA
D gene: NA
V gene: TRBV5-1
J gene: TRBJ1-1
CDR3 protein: CASSLDRKGEAFF
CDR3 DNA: TGCGCCAGCAGCTTGGACAGGAAGGGTGAAGCTTTCTTT

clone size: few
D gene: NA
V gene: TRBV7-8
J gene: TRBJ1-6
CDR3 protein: CASSLDTGNSPLHF
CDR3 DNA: TGTGCCAGCAGCTTAGACACGGGGAATTCACCCCTCCACTTT

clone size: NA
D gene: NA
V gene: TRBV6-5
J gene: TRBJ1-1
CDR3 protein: CASRRQMNTEAFF
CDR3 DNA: TGTGCCAGCAGGAGGCAAATGAACACTGAAGCTTTCTTT

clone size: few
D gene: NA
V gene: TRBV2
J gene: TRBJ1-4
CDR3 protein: CASSEQGTTNEKLFF
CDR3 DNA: TGTGCCAGCAGCGAACAGGGAACAACTAATGAAAAACTGTTTTTT

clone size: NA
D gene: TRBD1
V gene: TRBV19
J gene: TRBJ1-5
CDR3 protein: CASSMKGAGQPQHF
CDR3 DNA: TGTGCCAGTAGTATGAAGGGGGCGGGTCAGCCCCAGCATTTT